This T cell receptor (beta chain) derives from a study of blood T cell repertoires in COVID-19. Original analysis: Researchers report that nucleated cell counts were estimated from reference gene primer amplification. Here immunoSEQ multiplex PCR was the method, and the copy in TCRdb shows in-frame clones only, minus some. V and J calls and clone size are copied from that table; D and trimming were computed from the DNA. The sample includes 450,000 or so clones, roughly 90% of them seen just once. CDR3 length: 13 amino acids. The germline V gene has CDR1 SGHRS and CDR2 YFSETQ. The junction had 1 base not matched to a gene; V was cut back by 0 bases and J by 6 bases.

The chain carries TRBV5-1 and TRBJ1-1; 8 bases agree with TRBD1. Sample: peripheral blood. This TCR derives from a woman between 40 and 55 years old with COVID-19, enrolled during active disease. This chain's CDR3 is CASSLGTGSEAFF. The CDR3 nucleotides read TGCGCCAGCAGCTTGGGGACAGGGTCTGAAGCTTTCTTT. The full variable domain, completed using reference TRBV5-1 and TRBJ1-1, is KAGVTQTPRYLIKTRGQQVTLSCSPISGHRSVSWYQQTPGQGLQFLFEYFSETQRNKGNFPGRFSGRQFSNSRSEMNVSTLELGDSALYLCASSLGTGSEAFFGQGTRLTVV.